This TCR beta chain was retrieved from a study of shared T cell receptors in the human thymus. This table comes from immunoSEQ multiplex PCR, and its TCRdb copy is limited to in-frame clones, with some not included. The sample records hundreds of thousands of clones, roughly 90% being singletons. Trimming cost V 5 bases and J 5 bases, with 16 bases left between them. The V gene's germline CDR1 is SGHNT and CDR2 YYREEE (reference sequence). CDR3 length: 14 residues. The same sample was also used in a study of human thymus T cells. This second study notes: The donors were infants in Finland with congenital heart defects, otherwise immunologically healthy.

Sequenced input: thymocytes. The chain joins TRBV5-4 to TRBJ1-2; D is perhaps TRBD1 (6 bases). This sequence originates from a boy under three years old with a congenital heart defect. The DNA for the CDR3 is TGTGCCAGCAGTCTTACTCGGGGGGCTTATGGCTACACCTTC. It specifies CASSLTRGAYGYTF.